Shown below are 27 T cell receptor beta chains from a single sample sequenced in a study of blood T cell repertoires in COVID-19 (dated by TCRdb to 2018 to 2021). Library creation used the immunoSEQ multiplex PCR assay. The source is immuneACCESS, and TCRdb retained only in-frame sequences with V and J called. Part of the clones is not carried over; for the studies checked, unresolved V genes explain less than half of this, and the remainder is unexplained. Here the sample has a few hundred thousand clones; about nine tenths occur a single time. The ten top clones hold 1% of the sample. The sample taken for sequencing was peripheral blood. Every receptor here comes from a man aged 50-60 years with active or convalescent COVID-19.

The chain employs TRBV2 and TRBJ1-2; 10 positions match TRBD1. The V gene's germline CDR1 is SNHLY and CDR2 FYNNEI. The CDR3 is made up of 14 amino acids. The J segment lost 3 bases and the V segment lost 4 bases, leaving 2 bases of the junction unmatched. CDR3 DNA: TGTGCCAGCAGTGGACAGGGGGCACACTATGGCTACACCTTC. Amino acids: CASSGQGAHYGYTF.

The V and J genes are TRBV28 and TRBJ1-4; no firm D call. CDR1 MDHEN and CDR2 SYDVKM come from the germline V gene. V shed 2 bases and J shed 0 bases, with 10 bases lying between them. This CDR3 comprises 16 residues. CDR3 nucleotide sequence: TGTGCCAGCAGTTTACGACCGGGGTCAACTAATGAAAAACTGTTTTTT. Its protein is CASSLRPGSTNEKLFF.

The chain carries TRBV6-1 and TRBJ1-5; tentative D call: TRBD1 (6 bases). The CDR3 contains 16 residues. Germline V gives CDR1 MNHNS, CDR2 SASEGT. V was shortened by 3 bases and J by 7 bases, with 19 bases between the two germline ends. CDR3 in DNA: TGTGCCAGCAGTGACCCACAGGGCGGTAACGGACAGCCCCAGCATTTT. Its protein is CASSDPQGGNGQPQHF.

The chain uses TRBV19 and TRBJ1-5, with 8 bases fitting TRBD1. Germline V gives CDR1 LNHDA, CDR2 SQIVND (reference sequence). The CDR3 length is 16 residues. With 3 bases clipped from V and 1 base from J, the junction kept 5 bases outside the gene matches. The CDR3 is CASSIQTGDSNQPQHF. CDR3 in DNA: TGTGCCAGTAGTATCCAGACAGGGGACAGCAATCAGCCCCAGCATTTT.

This clone came up a few times. CDR3 sequence reads: CASSVEGGNQPQHF. The CDR3, as DNA: TGTGCCAGCAGTGTCGAGGGTGGCAATCAGCCCCAGCATTTT. The rearrangement uses TRBV2 and TRBJ1-5, with no clear D. CDR1 and CDR2 (germline): SNHLY, FYNNEI. V dropped 4 bases and J dropped 2 bases, with 9 bases sitting between them. The CDR3 has 14 amino acids.

V is TRBV6-1 and J is TRBJ2-7; 12 bases map to TRBD2. Trimming at V came to 2 bases and at J to 4 bases, leaving 3 bases not matched to a gene. The germline V gene has CDR1 MNHNS and CDR2 SASEGT. The CDR3 spans 15 residues. CDR3: CASSEPSGRGYEQYF. The CDR3 DNA reads TGTGCCAGCAGTGAACCTAGCGGGAGGGGTTACGAGCAGTACTTC.

This clone has just a few counts. The V gene is TRBV5-1, the J gene TRBJ2-6; 7 nucleotides align to TRBD1. This CDR3 comprises 17 residues. J lost 0 bases, V lost 9 bases, and 12 bases had no gene match. Germline loops: CDR1 SGHRS, CDR2 YFSETQ. CDR3 residues: CANDRDSAFSGANVLTF. CDR3 bases: TGCGCCAATGACCGGGACAGCGCCTTCTCTGGGGCCAACGTCCTGACTTTC.

The chain recombines TRBV6-4 with TRBJ1-1, with a possible D match to TRBD1 (6 bases). Looked up from germline, CDR1 is MRHNA and CDR2 is SNTAGT. The CDR3 totals 14 residues. V lost 4 bases, J lost 4 bases, and 13 bases lay in between. CDR3: CASSASGVGTEAFF. The CDR3, as DNA: TGTGCCAGCAGTGCCTCAGGGGTGGGCACTGAAGCTTTCTTT.

This clone was found once. CDR3 loop: CASRGQGAQWTEAFF. The CDR3 nucleotides read TGTGCCAGCAGGGGACAGGGGGCGCAGTGGACTGAAGCTTTCTTT. The chain recombines TRBV13 with TRBJ1-1; 12 positions match TRBD1. The CDR3 runs 15 residues. Germline CDR1 PRHDT, CDR2 FYEKMQ (reference sequence). After removal of 6 bases from V and 5 bases from J, the junction contained 7 bases not matched to a gene.

The genes are TRBV30 and TRBJ2-1, with 9 bases fitting TRBD2. The CDR3 totals 14 residues. Germline lookup yields CDR1 GTSNPN and CDR2 SVGIG (reference sequence). V lost 5 bases to trimming and J lost 6 bases; unmatched junction nucleotides: 8. In nucleotides, the CDR3 is TGTGCCTGGGCGGTTGGCGGGGGGGCCAATGAGCAGTTCTTC. Protein sequence: CAWAVGGGANEQFF.

CDR3 nucleotide sequence: TGTGCCAGCAGCCCCACTGGAGGATTTAGCACAGATACGCAGTATTTT. It translates to CASSPTGGFSTDTQYF. The J gene is TRBJ2-3, the V gene TRBV9; D perhaps matches TRBD2 (5 bases). The germline V gene encodes CDR1 SGDLS and CDR2 YYNGEE. The V end lost 4 bases, the J end lost 0 bases, and 15 bases lay between the germline ends. This CDR3 spans 16 amino acids.

V and J are TRBV29-1 and TRBJ1-2; TRBD1 agrees at 9 bases. Looked up from germline, CDR1 is SQVTM and CDR2 is ANQGSEA. The CDR3 is 13 residues long. J lost 8 bases, V lost 7 bases, and 11 bases had no gene match. CDR3 DNA sequence: TGCAGCGCATGGACAGGGGAAGGTAGGGGCTACACCTTC. Translated, it gives CSAWTGEGRGYTF.

CDR3 bases: TGTGCCAGCAGCCCCTCACCAGGGAAGGGATCCTACGAGCAGTACTTC. Its translation is CASSPSPGKGSYEQYF. The V gene is TRBV14, the J gene TRBJ2-7; the D gene is possibly TRBD1 (5 bases). The CDR3 has 16 residues. The ends were cut back, 4 bases at V and 1 base at J, with 17 bases in the middle. Germline values: CDR1 SGHDN, CDR2 FVKESK.

The CDR3 region is CASSPVGLAGEETQYF. The CDR3 DNA follows: TGCGCCAGCAGCCCCGTAGGACTAGCGGGGGAAGAGACCCAGTACTTC. The gene calls are TRBV5-1 and TRBJ2-5; 13 bases map to TRBD2. Looked up from germline, CDR1 is SGHRS and CDR2 is YFSETQ. There are 16 residues in the CDR3. V shed 4 bases and J 3 bases; nucleotides not matched to a gene: 6. Variable domain in full (rest from reference TRBV5-1 and TRBJ2-5): KAGVTQTPRYLIKTRGQQVTLSCSPISGHRSVSWYQQTPGQGLQFLFEYFSETQRNKGNFPGRFSGRQFSNSRSEMNVSTLELGDSALYLCASSPVGLAGEETQYFGPGTRLLVL.

This chain links TRBV28 with TRBJ2-1; the D gene is possibly TRBD2 (5 bases). Looked up from germline, CDR1 is MDHEN and CDR2 is SYDVKM. Between the trimmed V and J ends, which lost 5 bases and 8 bases, there was a span of 10 bases. The CDR3 is 12 residues long. Here the CDR3 reads CASSPSFDEQFF. CDR3 coding DNA: TGTGCCAGCAGTCCTAGCTTCGATGAGCAGTTCTTC. Supplemented by reference TRBV28 and TRBJ2-1, the full variable domain reads DVKVTQSSRYLVKRTGEKVFLECVQDMDHENMFWYRQDPGLGLRLIYFSYDVKMKEKGDIPEGYSVSREKKERFSLILESASTNQTSMYLCASSPSFDEQFFGPGTRLTVL.

This chain uses TRBV29-1 with TRBJ2-2; TRBD2 agrees at 11 bases. Looked up from germline, CDR1 is SQVTM and CDR2 is ANQGSEA. J gave up 5 bases and V 7 bases, and 3 bases lay outside the gene matches. The length of the CDR3 is 13 residues. The CDR3 here is CSAGTSGTGELFF. The CDR3 nucleotides are TGCAGCGCAGGGACTAGCGGTACCGGGGAGCTGTTTTTT.

The chain has TRBV3-1 (or the pseudogene TRBV3-2) and TRBJ1-1, with D possibly being TRBD1 (6 bases). Deletions cut 1 base from V and 3 bases from J, with 18 bases between. CDR1 LGHDT and CDR2 YNNKEL come from the germline V gene (reference sequence). The CDR3 contains 17 residues. The CDR3, as DNA: TGTGCCAGCAGCCAAGTACAGGGATTTCCCGCGGACACTGAAGCTTTCTTT. Translated: CASSQVQGFPADTEAFF.

The chain is built from TRBV28 and TRBJ1-1; D call uncertain. The V end was cut by 7 bases, the J end by 7 bases, with 16 bases between. The CDR3 sequence is 13 residues long. Germline V gives CDR1 MDHEN, CDR2 SYDVKM. The DNA of the CDR3 is TGTGCCAGCACCATGGGAGGGAGGAATGAAGCTTTCTTT. Encoded protein: CASTMGGRNEAFF.

This clone was seen just once. The gene calls are TRBV9 and TRBJ2-7, with D possibly TRBD1 on 6 matching bases. This CDR3 comprises 13 residues. Trimming took 3 bases from V and 4 from J, leaving 11 bases between them. Germline V gene data show CDR1 as SGDLS and CDR2 as YYNGEE. In DNA form, the CDR3 reads TGTGCCAGCAGCGACATGACAGGTTACGAGCAGTACTTC. This gives the protein CASSDMTGYEQYF. Based on the CDR3 plus reference TRBV9 and TRBJ2-7, the full variable domain is DSGVTQTPKHLITATGQRVTLRCSPRSGDLSVYWYQQSLDQGLQFLIQYYNGEERAKGNILERFSAQQFPDLHSELNLSSLELGDSALYFCASSDMTGYEQYFGPGTRLTVT.

V gene TRBV5-1 combines with J gene TRBJ1-1; weak D call: TRBD1 (5 bases). From germline, CDR1 is SGHRS and CDR2 YFSETQ. The V and J ends lost 4 bases and 6 bases respectively, with 22 bases between them. The CDR3 consists of 16 residues. The CDR3 DNA reads TGCGCCAGCAGCCGCGACCGCTCGGAGGGGAGGCCTGAAGCTTTCTTT. Protein: CASSRDRSEGRPEAFF.

This chain links TRBV6-2 or TRBV6-3 with TRBJ1-5; TRBD1 matches 8 bases. The V gene end was trimmed by 5 bases and the J gene end by 0 bases; junction bases not matched to a gene: 3. Germline CDR1 is MNHEY and CDR2 is SVGEGT. The CDR3 runs to 15 residues. The CDR3 reads CASSHGQGSNQPQHF. CDR3 sequence (DNA): TGTGCCAGCAGTCACGGACAGGGTAGCAATCAGCCCCAGCATTTT.

The chain recombines TRBV28 with TRBJ2-1; 7 nucleotides line up with TRBD2. The CDR3 runs 16 residues. Germline V gives CDR1 MDHEN, CDR2 SYDVKM. After removal of 2 bases from V and 0 bases from J, the junction contained 4 bases not matched to a gene. In DNA form, the CDR3 reads TGTGCCAGCAGTTTAGGGGGAGGGATCTCCTACAATGAGCAGTTCTTC. This gives the protein CASSLGGGISYNEQFF.

This chain links TRBV6-2 or TRBV6-3 with TRBJ2-3; a weak D match, TRBD1 (6 bases). The CDR3 contains 14 residues. Germline loops: CDR1 MNHEY, CDR2 SVGEGT. Trimming took off 4 bases at V and 2 bases at J, with 10 bases between the two ends. The CDR3 spells CASSSRGVTDTQYF. The CDR3 coding sequence is TGTGCCAGCAGTTCCAGGGGAGTCACAGATACGCAGTATTTT.

This clone was picked up one time. The chain carries TRBV12-3 or TRBV12-4 and TRBJ2-3; D may be TRBD2 (5 bases). The CDR3 consists of 13 residues. The germline V and J ends were trimmed by 6 bases and 0 bases, with 7 bases remaining between them. CDR3 nucleotides: TGTGCCAGCAGACTAGGGAGCACAGATACGCAGTATTTT. It encodes CASRLGSTDTQYF.

The table lists this clone with a few counts. This rearrangement joins TRBV7-2 to TRBJ2-1, with D possibly being TRBD1 (5 bases). The V gene's germline CDR1 is SGHTA and CDR2 FQGNSA. The CDR3 length is 18 residues. V lost 5 bases and J 10 bases, leaving 30 bases between the germline ends. The CDR3 loop reads CASSLSPYRGRVSREQFF. The CDR3 DNA reads TGTGCCAGCAGCCTTAGCCCCTATAGGGGCAGGGTTTCTCGGGAGCAGTTCTTC.

This clone appeared a few times. The chain has TRBV6-5 and TRBJ2-7, with TRBD1 as a possible D gene (5 bases). CDR1 is MNHEY and CDR2 is SVGAGI in the germline V gene. CDR3 size: 15 residues. Trimming cost V 6 bases and J 2 bases, with 17 bases left between them. CDR3 protein: CASSLRARPAYEQYF. In DNA form, the CDR3 reads TGTGCCAGCAGCCTCAGGGCGCGACCGGCCTACGAGCAGTACTTC.

The rearrangement links TRBV5-4 to TRBJ2-7, with a tentative D call TRBD2 (6 bases). Germline V CDR1 and CDR2: SGHNT, YYREEE (reference sequence). V lost 3 bases and J lost 7, with 14 bases in between. CDR3 length equals 13 residues. CDR3 DNA: TGTGCCAGCAGCTCACCGACTAGGAATGAGCAGTACTTC. Encoded protein: CASSSPTRNEQYF.